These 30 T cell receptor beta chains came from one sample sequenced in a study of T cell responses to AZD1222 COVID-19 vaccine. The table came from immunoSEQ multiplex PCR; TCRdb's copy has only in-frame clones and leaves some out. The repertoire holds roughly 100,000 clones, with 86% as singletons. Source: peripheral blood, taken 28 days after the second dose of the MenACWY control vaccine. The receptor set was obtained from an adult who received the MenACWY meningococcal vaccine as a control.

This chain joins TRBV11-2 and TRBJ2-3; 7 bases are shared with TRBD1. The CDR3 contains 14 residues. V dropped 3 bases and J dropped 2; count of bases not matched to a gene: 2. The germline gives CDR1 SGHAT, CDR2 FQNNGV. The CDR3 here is CASSFDRATDTQYF. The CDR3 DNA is TGTGCCAGCAGCTTCGACAGGGCCACAGATACGCAGTATTTT.

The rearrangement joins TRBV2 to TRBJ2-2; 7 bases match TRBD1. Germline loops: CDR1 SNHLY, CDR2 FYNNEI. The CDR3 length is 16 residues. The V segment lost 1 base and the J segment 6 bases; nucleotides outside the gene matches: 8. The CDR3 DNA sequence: TGTGCCAGCAGTGAAGGACAGGGAATAGGGGCCGGGGAGCTGTTTTTT. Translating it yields CASSEGQGIGAGELFF.

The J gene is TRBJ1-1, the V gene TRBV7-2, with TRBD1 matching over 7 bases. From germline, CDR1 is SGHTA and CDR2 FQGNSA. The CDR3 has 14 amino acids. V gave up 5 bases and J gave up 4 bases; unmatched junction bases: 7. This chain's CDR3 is CASSQRQGFTEAFF. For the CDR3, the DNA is TGTGCCAGCAGCCAGCGACAGGGTTTCACTGAAGCTTTCTTT.

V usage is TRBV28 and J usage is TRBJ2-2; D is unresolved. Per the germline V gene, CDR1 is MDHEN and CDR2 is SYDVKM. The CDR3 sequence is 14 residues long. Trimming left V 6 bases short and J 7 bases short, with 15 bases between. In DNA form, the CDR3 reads TGTGCCAGCAGCTCCACTGGGGAAAACGGGGAGCTGTTTTTT. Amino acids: CASSSTGENGELFF.

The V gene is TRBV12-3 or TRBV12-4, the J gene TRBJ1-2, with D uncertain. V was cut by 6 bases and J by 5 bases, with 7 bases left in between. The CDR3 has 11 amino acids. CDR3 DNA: TGTGCCAGCAGCACCGGGTATGGCTACACCTTC. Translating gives CASSTGYGYTF.

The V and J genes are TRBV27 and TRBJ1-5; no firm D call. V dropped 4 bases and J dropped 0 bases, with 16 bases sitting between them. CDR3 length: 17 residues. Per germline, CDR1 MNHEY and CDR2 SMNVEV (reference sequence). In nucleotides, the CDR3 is TGTGCCAGCAGTTCGCGCCAAAAGGGCCTTAGCAATCAGCCCCAGCATTTT. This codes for CASSSRQKGLSNQPQHF.

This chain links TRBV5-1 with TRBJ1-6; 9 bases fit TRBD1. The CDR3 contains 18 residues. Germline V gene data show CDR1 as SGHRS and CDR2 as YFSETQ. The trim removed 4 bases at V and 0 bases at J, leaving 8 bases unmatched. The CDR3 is CASSTGTGQSSYNSPLHF. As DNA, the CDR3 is TGCGCCAGCAGCACCGGGACAGGGCAAAGCTCCTATAATTCACCCCTCCACTTT.

CDR3 region: CASSPKTSGGAHEQFF. CDR3 DNA sequence: TGCGCCAGCAGCCCGAAAACTAGCGGGGGGGCTCATGAGCAGTTCTTC. The genes are TRBV5-1 and TRBJ2-1; 13 nucleotides align to TRBD2. The trim removed 4 bases at V and 8 bases at J, leaving 9 bases unmatched. CDR3 length equals 16 residues. Germline V CDR1 and CDR2: SGHRS, YFSETQ.

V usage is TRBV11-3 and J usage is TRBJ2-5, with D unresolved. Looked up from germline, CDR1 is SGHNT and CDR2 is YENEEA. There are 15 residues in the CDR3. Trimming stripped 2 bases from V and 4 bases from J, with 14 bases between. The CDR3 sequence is CASSLNNRDGETQYF. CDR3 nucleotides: TGTGCCAGCAGCTTAAATAACAGAGATGGAGAGACCCAGTACTTC.

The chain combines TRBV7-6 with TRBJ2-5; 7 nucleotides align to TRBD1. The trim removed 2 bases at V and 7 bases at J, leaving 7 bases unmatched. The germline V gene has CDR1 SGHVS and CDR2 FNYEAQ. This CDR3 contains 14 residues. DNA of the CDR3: TGTGCCAGCAGCTTAAACAGTGCAGGGGGGACCCAGTACTTC. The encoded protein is CASSLNSAGGTQYF.

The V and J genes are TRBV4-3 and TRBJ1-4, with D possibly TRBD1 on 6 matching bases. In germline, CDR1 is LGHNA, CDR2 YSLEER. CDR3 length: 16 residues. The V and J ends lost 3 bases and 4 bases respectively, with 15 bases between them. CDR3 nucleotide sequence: TGCGCCAGCAGCCACTCGGGGGACATAGGTAATGAAAAACTGTTTTTT. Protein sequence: CASSHSGDIGNEKLFF.

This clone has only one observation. CDR3: CASSSGGYTEAFF. The CDR3 nucleotides are TGCGCCAGCAGCTCAGGGGGTTACACTGAAGCTTTCTTT. The chain recombines TRBV5-1 with TRBJ1-1; 7 nucleotides align to TRBD1. J was trimmed by 3 bases and V by 3 bases; bases with no gene match: 2. Germline lookup yields CDR1 SGHRS and CDR2 YFSETQ. The CDR3 consists of 13 residues.

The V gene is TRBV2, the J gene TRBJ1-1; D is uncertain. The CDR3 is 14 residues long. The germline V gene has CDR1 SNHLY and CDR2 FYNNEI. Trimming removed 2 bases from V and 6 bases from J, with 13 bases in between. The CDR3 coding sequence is TGTGCCAGCAGTGAAACTCGGACCGCGGCTGAAGCTTTCTTT. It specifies CASSETRTAAEAFF.

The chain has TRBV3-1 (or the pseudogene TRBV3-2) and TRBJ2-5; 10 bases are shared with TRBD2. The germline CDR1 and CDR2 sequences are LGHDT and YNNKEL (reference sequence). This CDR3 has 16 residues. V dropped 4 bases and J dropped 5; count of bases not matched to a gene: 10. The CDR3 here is CASSPPGSGGRETQYF. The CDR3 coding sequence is TGTGCCAGCAGCCCCCCCGGTAGCGGGGGGCGGGAGACCCAGTACTTC.

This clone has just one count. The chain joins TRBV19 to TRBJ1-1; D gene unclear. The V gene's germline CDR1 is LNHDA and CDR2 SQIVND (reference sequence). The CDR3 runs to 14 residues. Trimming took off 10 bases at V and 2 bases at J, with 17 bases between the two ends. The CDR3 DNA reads TGTGCCACCCGACTCGGGCAGACAAACACTGAAGCTTTCTTT. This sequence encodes CATRLGQTNTEAFF.

CDR3 in DNA: TGTGCCAGCAGCCCTAGCGGGGGGACATACGAGCAGTACTTC. Protein sequence: CASSPSGGTYEQYF. The chain uses TRBV7-3 and TRBJ2-7; TRBD2 agrees at 11 bases. The CDR3 extends over 14 amino acids. The germline V gene has CDR1 SGHTA and CDR2 FQGTGA. Unmatched junction bases numbered 4, after V lost 5 bases and J lost 4 bases.

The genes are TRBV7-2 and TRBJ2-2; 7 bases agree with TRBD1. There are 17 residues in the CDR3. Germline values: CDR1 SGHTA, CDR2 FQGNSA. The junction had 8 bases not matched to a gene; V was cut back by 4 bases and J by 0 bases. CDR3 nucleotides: TGTGCCAGCAGCTCCGCTGCAGGACAGGCGAACACCGGGGAGCTGTTTTTT. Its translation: CASSSAAGQANTGELFF.

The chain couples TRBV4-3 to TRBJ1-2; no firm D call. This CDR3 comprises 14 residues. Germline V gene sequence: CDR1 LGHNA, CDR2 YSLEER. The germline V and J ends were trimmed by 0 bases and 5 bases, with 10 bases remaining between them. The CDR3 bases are TGCGCCAGCAGCCAAGATGGGAGTTCTTATGGCTACACCTTC. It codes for CASSQDGSSYGYTF.

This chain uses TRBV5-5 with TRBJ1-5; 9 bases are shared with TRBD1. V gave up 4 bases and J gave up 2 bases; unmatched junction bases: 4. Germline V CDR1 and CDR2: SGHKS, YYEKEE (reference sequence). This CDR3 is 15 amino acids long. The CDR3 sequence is CASSLRDRGNQPQHF. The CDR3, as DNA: TGTGCCAGCAGCCTCCGGGACAGGGGCAATCAGCCCCAGCATTTT.

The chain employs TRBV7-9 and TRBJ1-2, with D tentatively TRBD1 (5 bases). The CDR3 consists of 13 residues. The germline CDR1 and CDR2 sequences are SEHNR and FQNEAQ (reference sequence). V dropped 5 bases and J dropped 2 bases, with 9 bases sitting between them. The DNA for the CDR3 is TGTGCCAGCAGCCGGGACTGGAACTATGGCTACACCTTC. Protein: CASSRDWNYGYTF.

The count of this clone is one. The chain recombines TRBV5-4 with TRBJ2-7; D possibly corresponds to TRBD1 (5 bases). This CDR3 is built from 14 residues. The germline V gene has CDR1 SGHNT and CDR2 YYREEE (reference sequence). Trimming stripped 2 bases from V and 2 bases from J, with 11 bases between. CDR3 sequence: CASSLGLGPYEQYF. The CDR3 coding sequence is TGTGCCAGCAGCTTAGGGTTGGGGCCCTACGAGCAGTACTTC.

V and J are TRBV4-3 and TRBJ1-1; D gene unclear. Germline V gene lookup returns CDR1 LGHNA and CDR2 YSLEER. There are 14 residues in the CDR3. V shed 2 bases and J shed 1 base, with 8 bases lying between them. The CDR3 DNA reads TGCGCCAGCAGCCAACTTCCAAGGAACACTGAAGCTTTCTTT. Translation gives CASSQLPRNTEAFF.

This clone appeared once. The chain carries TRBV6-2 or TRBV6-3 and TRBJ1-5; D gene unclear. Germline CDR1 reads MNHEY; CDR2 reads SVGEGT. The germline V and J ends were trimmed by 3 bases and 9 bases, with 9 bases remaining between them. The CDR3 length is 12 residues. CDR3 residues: CASSYVDGPQHF. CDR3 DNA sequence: TGTGCCAGCAGTTATGTGGATGGGCCCCAGCATTTT.

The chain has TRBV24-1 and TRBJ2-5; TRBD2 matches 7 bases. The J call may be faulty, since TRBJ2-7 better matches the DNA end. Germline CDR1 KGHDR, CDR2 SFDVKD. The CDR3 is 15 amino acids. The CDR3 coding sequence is TGTGCCACCAGTGCCGGGATAGCGGGCTCCTACGAGCAGTACTTC. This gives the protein CATSAGIAGSYEQYF.

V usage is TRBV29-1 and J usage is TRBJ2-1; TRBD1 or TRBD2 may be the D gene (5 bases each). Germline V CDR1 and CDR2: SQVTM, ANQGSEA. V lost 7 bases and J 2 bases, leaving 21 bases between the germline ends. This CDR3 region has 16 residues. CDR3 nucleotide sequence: TGCAGCGCCTCCCGGGACGCCGACGCCGCCTACAATGAGCAGTTCTTC. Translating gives CSASRDADAAYNEQFF.

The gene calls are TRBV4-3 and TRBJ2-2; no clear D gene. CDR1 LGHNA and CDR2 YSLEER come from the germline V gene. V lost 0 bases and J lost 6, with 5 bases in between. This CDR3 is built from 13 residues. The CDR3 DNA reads TGCGCCAGCAGCCAAGATACAGCCGGGGAGCTGTTTTTT. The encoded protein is CASSQDTAGELFF.

CDR3 in amino acids: CASSLTVPSTDTQYF. The CDR3 DNA reads TGTGCCAGCAGCTTGACAGTTCCTAGCACAGATACGCAGTATTTT. The J gene is TRBJ2-3, the V gene TRBV7-2; possibly TRBD1 for D (5 bases). The length of the CDR3 is 15 residues. The V gene's germline CDR1 is SGHTA and CDR2 FQGNSA. The V end lost 3 bases, the J end lost 0 bases, and 10 bases lay between the germline ends.

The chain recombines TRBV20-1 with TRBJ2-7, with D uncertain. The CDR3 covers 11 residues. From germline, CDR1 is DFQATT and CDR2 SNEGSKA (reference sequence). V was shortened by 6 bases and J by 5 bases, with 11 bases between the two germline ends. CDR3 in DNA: TGCAGTGCCAATAGTGTGGACGAGCAGTACTTC. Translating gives CSANSVDEQYF.

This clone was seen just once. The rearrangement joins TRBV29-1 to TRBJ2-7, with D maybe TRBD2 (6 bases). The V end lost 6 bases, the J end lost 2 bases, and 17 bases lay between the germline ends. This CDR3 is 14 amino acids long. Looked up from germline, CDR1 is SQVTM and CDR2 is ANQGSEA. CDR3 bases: TGCAGCGTCGCGGGCGGGGTTCGGACCTACGAGCAGTACTTC. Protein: CSVAGGVRTYEQYF.

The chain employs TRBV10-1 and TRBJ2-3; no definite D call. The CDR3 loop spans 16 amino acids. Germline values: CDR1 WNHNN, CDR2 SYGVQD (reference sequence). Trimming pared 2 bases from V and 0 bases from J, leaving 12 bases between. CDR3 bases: TGCGCCAGCAGTGAGGAGTTAGATACGAGCACAGATACGCAGTATTTT. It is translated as CASSEELDTSTDTQYF.